The subject of this entry is one TCR beta chain. Antigen unknown. This same CDR3 is encoded by further DNA sequences in the sample. Donors, without exception, were Caucasian adults residing in Nashville, Tennessee. This record belongs to a study of shared clonotypes between healthy human individuals. The run depth of the assay was deep. Profiled with immunoSEQ multiplex PCR; TCRdb holds only in-frame clones, not every one. This sample has 2 million to 2.5 million clones, with 90% to 97% found just once. Germline CDR1 is SGHRS and CDR2 is YFSETQ. CDR3 length: 14 residues. V lost 0 bases, J lost 3 bases, and 8 bases lay in between. Study findings and constraints: Shared across a handful of donors were roughly 5.3% of the naive CD4 clonotypes.

The sequenced material came from naive CD4+ T cells sorted from blood. Subset indicated: CD45RA+ positively selected. This TCR came from a man younger than 35 in good health. This chain connects TRBV5-1 to TRBJ2-3, with a weak D call TRBD1 (5 bases). The CDR3 bases are TGCGCCAGCAGCTTGGACAGGAGTACAGATACGCAGTATTTT. It codes for CASSLDRSTDTQYF.